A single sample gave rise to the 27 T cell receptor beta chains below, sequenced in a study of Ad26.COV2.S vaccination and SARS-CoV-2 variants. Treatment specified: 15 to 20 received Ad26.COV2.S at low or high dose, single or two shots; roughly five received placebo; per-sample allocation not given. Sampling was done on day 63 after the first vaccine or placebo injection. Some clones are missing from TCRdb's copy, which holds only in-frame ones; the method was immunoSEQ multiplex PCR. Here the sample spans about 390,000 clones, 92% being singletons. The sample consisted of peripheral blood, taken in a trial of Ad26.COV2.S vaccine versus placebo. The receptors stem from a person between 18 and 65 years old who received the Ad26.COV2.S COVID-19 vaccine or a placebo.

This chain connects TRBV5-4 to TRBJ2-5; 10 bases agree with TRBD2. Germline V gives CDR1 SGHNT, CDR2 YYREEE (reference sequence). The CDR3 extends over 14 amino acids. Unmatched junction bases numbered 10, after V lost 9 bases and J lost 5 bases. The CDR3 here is CANSAGGPGETQYF. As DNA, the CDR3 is TGTGCCAACTCAGCGGGGGGGCCTGGTGAGACCCAGTACTTC.

Here the CDR3 reads CASSDKLGQQETQYF. As DNA, the CDR3 is TGTGCCAGCAGCGACAAACTCGGACAGCAAGAGACCCAGTACTTC. V and J are TRBV7-9 and TRBJ2-5; weak D call: TRBD1 (6 bases). V lost 5 bases to trimming and J lost 2 bases, with 15 bases between them. CDR3 length: 15 amino acids. Germline-derived CDR1 and CDR2 are SEHNR and FQNEAQ (reference sequence).

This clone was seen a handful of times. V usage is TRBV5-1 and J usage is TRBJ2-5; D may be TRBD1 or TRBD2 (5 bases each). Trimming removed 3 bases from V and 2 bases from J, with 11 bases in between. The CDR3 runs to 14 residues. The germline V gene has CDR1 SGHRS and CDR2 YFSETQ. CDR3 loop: CASSSMRGQETQYF. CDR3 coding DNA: TGCGCCAGCAGCTCCATGAGGGGTCAAGAGACCCAGTACTTC. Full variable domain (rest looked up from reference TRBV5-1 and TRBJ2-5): KAGVTQTPRYLIKTRGQQVTLSCSPISGHRSVSWYQQTPGQGLQFLFEYFSETQRNKGNFPGRFSGRQFSNSRSEMNVSTLELGDSALYLCASSSMRGQETQYFGPGTRLLVL.

The CDR3 coding sequence is TGCGCCAGCAGCTTAGGACAGGGGGTTGATGGCTACACCTTC. This gives the protein CASSLGQGVDGYTF. J is TRBJ1-2 and V is TRBV5-1; 10 bases align to TRBD1. Trimming at V came to 2 bases and at J to 6 bases, leaving 4 bases not matched to a gene. Looked up from germline, CDR1 is SGHRS and CDR2 is YFSETQ. This CDR3 spans 14 amino acids.

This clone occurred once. The CDR3 loop reads CATERGGTDTQYF. DNA for the CDR3: TGTGCCACCGAGCGGGGGGGCACAGATACGCAGTATTTT. The chain links TRBV5-4 to TRBJ2-3; 9 bases fit TRBD2. The CDR3 runs to 13 residues. After removal of 9 bases from V and 1 base from J, the junction contained 3 bases not matched to a gene. Germline V gene sequence: CDR1 SGHNT, CDR2 YYREEE (reference sequence).

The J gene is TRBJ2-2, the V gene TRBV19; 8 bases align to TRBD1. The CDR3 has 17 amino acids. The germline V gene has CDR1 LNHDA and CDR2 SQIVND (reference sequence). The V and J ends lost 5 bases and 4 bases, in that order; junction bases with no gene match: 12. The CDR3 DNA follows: TGTGCCAGTAGTTCCCGGGACAGGCGAATATCCACCGGGGAGCTGTTTTTT. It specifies CASSSRDRRISTGELFF.

Here the CDR3 DNA reads TGTGCCACCAGGACGGCAACTAATGAAAAACTGTTTTTT. Amino acid sequence: CATRTATNEKLFF. The chain carries TRBV15 and TRBJ1-4; no clear D. The CDR3 consists of 13 residues. Germline V CDR1 and CDR2: LNHNV, YYDKDF (reference sequence). The V end lost 6 bases, the J end lost 0 bases, and 5 bases lay between the germline ends. Complete variable domain (other parts from reference TRBV15 and TRBJ1-4): DAMVIQNPRYQVTQFGKPVTLSCSQTLNHNVMYWYQQKSSQAPKLLFHYYDKDFNNEADTPDNFQSRRPNTSFCFLDIRSPGLGDTAMYLCATRTATNEKLFFGSGTQLSVL.

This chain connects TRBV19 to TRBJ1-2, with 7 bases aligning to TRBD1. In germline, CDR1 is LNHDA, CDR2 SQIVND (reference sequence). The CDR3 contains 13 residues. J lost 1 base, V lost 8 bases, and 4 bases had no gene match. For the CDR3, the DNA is TGTGCCAGTGGCAGGGGGTTTAACTATGGCTACACCTTC. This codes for CASGRGFNYGYTF.

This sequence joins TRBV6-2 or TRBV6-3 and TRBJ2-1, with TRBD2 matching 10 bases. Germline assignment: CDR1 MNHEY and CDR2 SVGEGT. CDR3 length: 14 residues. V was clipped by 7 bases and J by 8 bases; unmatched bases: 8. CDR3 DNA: TGTGCCAGCACCCCGCGGCTAGCGGGGGATGAGCAGTTCTTC. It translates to CASTPRLAGDEQFF.

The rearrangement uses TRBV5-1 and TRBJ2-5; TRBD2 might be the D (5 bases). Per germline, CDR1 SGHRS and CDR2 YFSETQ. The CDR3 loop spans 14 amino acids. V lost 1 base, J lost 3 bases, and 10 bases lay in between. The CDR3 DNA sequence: TGCGCCAGCAGCTTGTATCTAGCCAAAGAGACCCAGTACTTC. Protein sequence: CASSLYLAKETQYF. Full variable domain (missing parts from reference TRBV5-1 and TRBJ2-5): KAGVTQTPRYLIKTRGQQVTLSCSPISGHRSVSWYQQTPGQGLQFLFEYFSETQRNKGNFPGRFSGRQFSNSRSEMNVSTLELGDSALYLCASSLYLAKETQYFGPGTRLLVL.

CDR3 sequence reads: CASSDSNPGTLDNQPQHF. The DNA of the CDR3 is TGTGCCAGCAGTGACTCGAATCCAGGGACCCTAGATAATCAGCCCCAGCATTTT. The chain employs TRBV6-4 and TRBJ1-5; tentatively, D is TRBD1 (5 bases). The germline V gene encodes CDR1 MRHNA and CDR2 SNTAGT. This CDR3 is built from 18 residues. Trimming shortened V by 0 bases and J by 4 bases, and 19 bases separated the two germline ends.

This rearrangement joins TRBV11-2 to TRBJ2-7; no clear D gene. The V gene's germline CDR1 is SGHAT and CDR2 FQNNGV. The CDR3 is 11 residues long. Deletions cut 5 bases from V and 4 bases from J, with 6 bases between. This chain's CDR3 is CASSIRYEQYF. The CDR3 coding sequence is TGTGCCAGCAGCATTCGGTACGAGCAGTACTTC.

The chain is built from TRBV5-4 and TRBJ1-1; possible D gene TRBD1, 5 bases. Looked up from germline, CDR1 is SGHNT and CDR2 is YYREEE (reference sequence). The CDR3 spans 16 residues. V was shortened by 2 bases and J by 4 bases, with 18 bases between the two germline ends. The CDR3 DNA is TGTGCCAGCAGCTTTAAGCCCAGGGTTAGTATCACTGAAGCTTTCTTT. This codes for CASSFKPRVSITEAFF.

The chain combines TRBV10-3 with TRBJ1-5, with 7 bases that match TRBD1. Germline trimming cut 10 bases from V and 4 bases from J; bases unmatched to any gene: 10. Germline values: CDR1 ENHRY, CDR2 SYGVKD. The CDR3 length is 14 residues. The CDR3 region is CATRDSNLNQPQHF. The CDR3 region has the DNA TGTGCCACCCGGGACAGTAACCTAAATCAGCCCCAGCATTTT.

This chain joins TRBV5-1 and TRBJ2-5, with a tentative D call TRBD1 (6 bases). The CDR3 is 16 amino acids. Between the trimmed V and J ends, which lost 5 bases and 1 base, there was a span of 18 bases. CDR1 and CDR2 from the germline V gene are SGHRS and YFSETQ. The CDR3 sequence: CASSLTGSEIQETQYF. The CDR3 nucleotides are TGCGCCAGCAGTCTTACAGGGTCGGAAATCCAAGAGACCCAGTACTTC.

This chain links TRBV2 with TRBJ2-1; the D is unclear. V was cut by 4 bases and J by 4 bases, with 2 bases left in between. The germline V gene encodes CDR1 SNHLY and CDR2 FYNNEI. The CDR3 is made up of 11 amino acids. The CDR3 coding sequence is TGTGCCAGCAGTGCATACAATGAGCAGTTCTTC. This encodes CASSAYNEQFF.

The CDR3 nucleotides are TGTGCCAGCAGCCAGGTTTACAGAGACTATGGCTACACCTTC. This encodes CASSQVYRDYGYTF. This sequence joins TRBV3-1 (or the pseudogene TRBV3-2) and TRBJ1-2; D gene ambiguous. V gave up 3 bases and J gave up 3 bases, with 11 bases separating them. CDR3 length: 14 amino acids. Germline values: CDR1 LGHDT, CDR2 YNNKEL (reference sequence).

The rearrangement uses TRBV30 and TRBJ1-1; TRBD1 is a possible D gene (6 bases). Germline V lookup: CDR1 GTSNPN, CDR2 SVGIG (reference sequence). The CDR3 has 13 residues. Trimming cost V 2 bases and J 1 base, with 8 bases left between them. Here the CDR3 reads CAWSQQGNTEAFF. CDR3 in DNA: TGTGCCTGGAGTCAACAGGGGAACACTGAAGCTTTCTTT.

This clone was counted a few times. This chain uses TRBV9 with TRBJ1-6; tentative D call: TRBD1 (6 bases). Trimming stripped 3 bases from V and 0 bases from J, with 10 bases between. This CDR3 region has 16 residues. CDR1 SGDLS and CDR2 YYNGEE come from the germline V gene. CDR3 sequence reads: CASSARGSSYNSPLHF. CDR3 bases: TGTGCCAGCAGCGCGAGGGGGAGCTCCTATAATTCACCCCTCCACTTT.

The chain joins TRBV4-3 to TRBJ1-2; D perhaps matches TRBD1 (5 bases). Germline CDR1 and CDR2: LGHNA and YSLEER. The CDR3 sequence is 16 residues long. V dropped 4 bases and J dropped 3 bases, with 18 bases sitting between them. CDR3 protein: CASSRFEQRGYYGYTF. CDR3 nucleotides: TGCGCCAGCAGCCGTTTTGAGCAACGGGGGTACTATGGCTACACCTTC.

CDR3 residues: CATSEGGRGPQHF. In nucleotides, the CDR3 is TGTGCCACCAGTGAGGGGGGGCGGGGGCCCCAGCATTTT. The chain links TRBV24-1 to TRBJ1-5, with a possible D match to TRBD1 (6 bases). The CDR3 is made up of 13 amino acids. V lost 4 bases and J 9 bases, leaving 12 bases between the germline ends. Germline-derived CDR1 and CDR2 are KGHDR and SFDVKD.

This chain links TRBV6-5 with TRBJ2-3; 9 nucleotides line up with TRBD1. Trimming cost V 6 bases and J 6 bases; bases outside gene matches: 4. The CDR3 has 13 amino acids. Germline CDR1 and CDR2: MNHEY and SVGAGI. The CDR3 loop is CASSTGGRDTQYF. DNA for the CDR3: TGTGCCAGCAGCACAGGGGGCAGGGATACGCAGTATTTT.

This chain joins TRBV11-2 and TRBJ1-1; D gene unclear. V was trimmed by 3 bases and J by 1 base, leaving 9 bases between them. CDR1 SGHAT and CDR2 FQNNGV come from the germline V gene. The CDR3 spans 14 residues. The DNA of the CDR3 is TGTGCCAGCAGCTTTACCCAGACGAACACTGAAGCTTTCTTT. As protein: CASSFTQTNTEAFF.

As DNA, the CDR3 is TGTGCCAGTAGTATATTTCGCAGGGCCCATCAGCCCCAGCATTTT. As protein: CASSIFRRAHQPQHF. The chain couples TRBV19 to TRBJ1-5, with a tentative D call TRBD1 (5 bases). CDR1 and CDR2 (germline): LNHDA, SQIVND (reference sequence). The CDR3 consists of 15 residues. Trimming removed 2 bases at V and 5 bases at J, with 13 bases between.

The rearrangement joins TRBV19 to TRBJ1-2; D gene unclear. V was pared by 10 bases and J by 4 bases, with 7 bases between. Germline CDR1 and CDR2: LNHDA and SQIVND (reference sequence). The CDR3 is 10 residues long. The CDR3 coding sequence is TGTGCCACTGACTTCTATGGCTACACCTTC. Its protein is CATDFYGYTF.

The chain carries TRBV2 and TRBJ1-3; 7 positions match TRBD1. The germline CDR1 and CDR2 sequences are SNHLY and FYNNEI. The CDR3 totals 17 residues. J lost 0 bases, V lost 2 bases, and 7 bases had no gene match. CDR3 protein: CASSEPGQSYSGNTIYF. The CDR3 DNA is TGTGCCAGCAGTGAACCGGGACAGTCGTACTCTGGAAACACCATATATTTT. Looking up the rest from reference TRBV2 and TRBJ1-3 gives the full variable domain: EPEVTQTPSHQVTQMGQEVILRCVPISNHLYFYWYRQILGQKVEFLVSFYNNEISEKSEIFDDQFSVERPDGSNFTLKIRSTKLEDSAMYFCASSEPGQSYSGNTIYFGEGSWLTVV.

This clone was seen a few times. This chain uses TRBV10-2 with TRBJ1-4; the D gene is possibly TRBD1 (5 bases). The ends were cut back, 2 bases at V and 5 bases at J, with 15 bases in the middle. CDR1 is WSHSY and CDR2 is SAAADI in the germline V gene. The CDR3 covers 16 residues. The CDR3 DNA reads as TGCGCCAGCAGTGAGATCCGGGACCTTGAAAATGAAAAACTGTTTTTT. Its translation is CASSEIRDLENEKLFF.